Each of the 17 T cell receptor beta chains below was sequenced from the same sample in a study of response to subunit inactivated influenza vaccine (dated by TCRdb to 2017 to 2018). The library was produced with RT-PCR. The listed sequencing device is Illumina HiSeq 2500. TCRdb's own reprocessing of the public reads used fastp at Q25 and MiXCR and kept productive beta chains. CDR3 protein duplicates are merged, each entry listing the most common genes and DNA. The sample records about 650,000 distinct CDR3 sequences, 14% of which are singletons. About 7.6% of the sample comes from the top ten. Source: PBMCs from blood, taken 14 to 15 days before vaccination. These receptors all stem from a man aged 50 to 60 who received an inactivated influenza vaccine. Donor details come from another sample of the same person, matched by shared clones.

This clonotype was seen at least ten times. The chain uses TRBV4-3 and TRBJ2-1, with D perhaps TRBD2 (5 bases). Germline V gives CDR1 LGHNA, CDR2 YSLEER. This CDR3 contains 15 residues. The V gene lost 2 bases and the J gene lost 4 bases, with 12 bases spanning the gap. Here the CDR3 reads CASSQSGEGYNEQFF. DNA of the CDR3: TGCGCCAGCAGCCAATCCGGGGAAGGGTACAATGAGCAGTTCTTC.

The gene calls are TRBV7-9 and TRBJ1-4; D is unclear. V was cut by 2 bases and J by 2 bases, with 9 bases left in between. CDR1 and CDR2 (germline): SEHNR, FQNEAQ (reference sequence). The CDR3 runs to 15 residues. The CDR3 coding sequence is TGTGCCAGCAGCTTATTTCTCCGGACTAATGAAAAACTGTTTTTT. This gives the protein CASSLFLRTNEKLFF.

This clonotype was counted a few times. V usage is TRBV10-3 and J usage is TRBJ2-1; D is undetermined. CDR1 and CDR2 from the germline V gene are ENHRY and SYGVKD. CDR3 length equals 13 residues. V lost 3 bases, J lost 2 bases, and 5 bases lay in between. CDR3 in amino acids: CAISDRTYNEQFF. The CDR3 nucleotides read TGTGCCATCAGTGACAGGACCTACAATGAGCAGTTCTTC.

This clonotype appeared many times. V usage is TRBV4-3 and J usage is TRBJ2-2, with D unresolved. Per the germline V gene, CDR1 is LGHNA and CDR2 is YSLEER. The CDR3 is 14 amino acids. Trimming took 0 bases from V and 7 from J, leaving 9 bases between them. The CDR3 DNA sequence: TGCGCCAGCAGCCAAGACAGCTCCTACGGGGAGCTGTTTTTT. The encoded protein is CASSQDSSYGELFF.

The chain recombines TRBV5-1 with TRBJ2-7; D assignment may be TRBD1 or TRBD2 (5 bases each). Trimming removed 4 bases from V and 5 bases from J, with 16 bases in between. This CDR3 spans 14 amino acids. Germline V gene lookup returns CDR1 SGHRS and CDR2 YFSETQ. The DNA of the CDR3 is TGCGCCAGCAGCAAGGGGCAGGCCGGGGACGAGCAGTACTTC. Protein: CASSKGQAGDEQYF.

This sequence joins TRBV6-5 and TRBJ2-1, with D tentatively TRBD2 (7 bases). The CDR3 covers 13 residues. Germline V gene lookup returns CDR1 MNHEY and CDR2 SVGAGI. The V and J ends lost 2 bases and 15 bases respectively, with 17 bases between them. CDR3 sequence reads: CASSYDGRGGRFF. CDR3 nucleotides: TGTGCCAGCAGTTACGACGGCAGGGGAGGGCGGTTCTTC.

Ten or more counts support this clonotype. The rearrangement joins TRBV29-1 to TRBJ2-3; D uncertain. Germline V gives CDR1 SQVTM, CDR2 ANQGSEA. V gave up 3 bases and J gave up 0 bases, with 7 bases separating them. The CDR3 runs 13 residues. CDR3 DNA: TGCAGCGTTGAGACGGATAGCACAGATACGCAGTATTTT. Residues: CSVETDSTDTQYF.

As to this clonotype: One end of the junction is discordant with germline, which a read error may explain. V gene TRBV3-1 combines with J gene TRBJ2-7, with D hard to call. The CDR3 loop spans 15 amino acids. Germline V lookup: CDR1 LGHDT, CDR2 YNNKEL (reference sequence). In DNA, the CDR3 is TGTGCCTGCAGCCGTTCAGGCGGCTGGGGCTACGAGCAGTACTTC. It codes for CACSRSGGWGYEQYF.

The sample holds a few counts of this clonotype. One junction end disagrees with the germline gene, perhaps due to a read error. This chain joins TRBV12-3 or TRBV12-4 and TRBJ2-3; D not resolved. The CDR3 spans 17 residues. This CDR3 reads CASSLGLGPLSTDTQYF. In DNA, the CDR3 is TGTGCCAGCAGCTTAGGGCTAGGACCATTAAGCACAGATACGCAGTATTTT.

V is TRBV4-3 and J is TRBJ2-7; tentative D call: TRBD2 (6 bases). CDR1 and CDR2 from the germline V gene are LGHNA and YSLEER. The CDR3 has 17 residues. The V end lost 1 base, the J end lost 1 base, and 17 bases lay between the germline ends. The CDR3: CASSQAVSGSSSYEQYF. The CDR3 DNA follows: TGCGCCAGCAGCCAAGCGGTTAGCGGCAGCTCGTCCTACGAGCAGTACTTC.

The chain links TRBV7-8 to TRBJ2-1, with 11 bases aligning to TRBD2. V gave up 6 bases and J gave up 1 base; unmatched junction bases: 11. Germline V gives CDR1 SGHVS, CDR2 FQNEAQ. The CDR3 spans 18 residues. In nucleotides, the CDR3 is TGTGCCAGCAGGAACAAACCGGGACTAGCGGTTTCCTACAATGAGCAGTTCTTC. Its protein is CASRNKPGLAVSYNEQFF. The whole variable domain, remainder taken from reference TRBV7-8 and TRBJ2-1, is GAGVSQSPRYKVAKRGQDVALRCDPISGHVSLFWYQQALGQGPEFLTYFQNEAQLDKSGLPSDRFFAERPEGSVSTLKIQRTQQEDSAVYLCASRNKPGLAVSYNEQFFGPGTRLTVL.

This clonotype was seen many times. V is TRBV6-5 and J is TRBJ1-2; TRBD1 aligns across 8 bases. The germline CDR1 and CDR2 sequences are MNHEY and SVGAGI. With V trimmed by 5 bases and J by 4 bases, 6 bases remained unmatched. This CDR3 has 14 amino acids. CDR3 sequence reads: CASSNDRGAYGYTF. As DNA, the CDR3 is TGTGCCAGCAGTAACGACAGGGGCGCCTATGGCTACACCTTC.

The rearrangement links TRBV3-1 to TRBJ2-3; possibly TRBD1 for D (5 bases). V was cut by 1 base and J by 1 base, with 9 bases left in between. The CDR3 covers 15 residues. Germline-derived CDR1 and CDR2 are LGHDT and YNNKEL (reference sequence). The CDR3 sequence is CASSQAAGRTDTQYF. The CDR3 nucleotides read TGTGCCAGCAGCCAAGCAGCAGGGCGCACAGATACGCAGTATTTT.

The chain carries TRBV9 and TRBJ2-2; 11 bases match TRBD2. In germline, CDR1 is SGDLS, CDR2 YYNGEE. With V trimmed by 4 bases and J by 5 bases, 13 bases remained unmatched. The CDR3 loop spans 18 amino acids. Here the CDR3 DNA reads TGTGCCAGCAGCCGTAGAGGGACTAGCGGAGGTGGGACCGGGGAGCTGTTTTTT. This codes for CASSRRGTSGGGTGELFF.

This chain connects TRBV12-3 or TRBV12-4 to TRBJ2-7; D is unresolved. Trimming cost V 3 bases and J 6 bases, with 12 bases left between them. CDR3 size: 13 residues. As DNA, the CDR3 is TGTGCCAGCAGTTTTTCTTCAAGCCCCGAGCAGTACTTC. This gives the protein CASSFSSSPEQYF.

This clonotype occurred once. The chain is built from TRBV2 and TRBJ2-5; the D is unclear. Germline values: CDR1 SNHLY, CDR2 FYNNEI. V was shortened by 3 bases and J by 5 bases, with 16 bases between the two germline ends. This CDR3 has 15 amino acids. The DNA for the CDR3 is TGTGCCAGCAGTGATAGAACCACCGCTGTGGAGACCCAGTACTTC. This codes for CASSDRTTAVETQYF.

This clonotype occurred a few times. The chain recombines TRBV25-1 with TRBJ2-1, with TRBD2 matching 7 bases. The V segment lost 7 bases and the J segment 0 bases; nucleotides outside the gene matches: 12. This CDR3 contains 17 residues. CDR1 is MGHDK and CDR2 is SYGVNS in the germline V gene. The CDR3 nucleotides are TGTGCCAGCACTAAAAAAAGGACGGGAGGCTCCTACAATGAGCAGTTCTTC. It is translated as CASTKKRTGGSYNEQFF.